These T cell receptor beta chains were read from a single sample in a study of shared clonotypes between healthy human individuals. TCRdb keeps only in-frame clones here, not all; method: immunoSEQ multiplex PCR. The data show 950,000 to 1,100,000 clones, approximately 70% seen once. Material for sequencing was memory CD4+ T cells sorted from blood. These receptors all stem from a man between 18 and 29 years old in good health. CDR3s include the opening cysteine and the closing phenylalanine or tryptophan. Each record gives: CDR3 DNA, CDR3 protein, J gene, D gene, clone size, V gene. A D gene is named only where the DNA matches it firmly. For some rows the clone size is stated as once, few or many, or as a class when expanded; others skip it.

TGTGCCTGGACGGTGCGACAGACCTCCTACAATGAGCAGTTCTTC CAWTVRQTSYNEQFF TRBJ2-1 . . TRBV30
TGTGCCAGCAGCTGGACAGTCTCAAATGAAAAACTGTTTTTT CASSWTVSNEKLFF TRBJ1-4 . . TRBV7-2
TGTGCCAGCAGCCCTCCGGGACCGAGTTATGGCTACACCTTC CASSPPGPSYGYTF TRBJ1-2 . . TRBV28
TGCGCCAGCAGCCAATTGGTAGCCGTTTCCTACAATGAGCAGTTCTTC CASSQLVAVSYNEQFF TRBJ2-1 . . TRBV4-1
TGCACCAGCAGCCAAGGACCGGGAGGGGCCAAAAACATTCAGTACTTC CTSSQGPGGAKNIQYF TRBJ2-4 . . TRBV1
TGTGCCAGCAGACTCTCGCCGGCAGGGGCTGGCAATTCACCCCTCCACTTT CASRLSPAGAGNSPLHF TRBJ1-6 . . TRBV21-1
TGCGCCAGCAGCTTGGTTAGTGCGGGCTACGAGCAGTACTTC CASSLVSAGYEQYF TRBJ2-7 . once TRBV5-1
TGTGCCAGCAGCCCCGGACAGGTCAATCAGCCCCAGCATTTT CASSPGQVNQPQHF TRBJ1-5 TRBD1 . TRBV11-2
TGTGCAAGTCGCTTAGACCCCATGCCATATAATTCACCCCTCCACTTT CASRLDPMPYNSPLHF TRBJ1-6 . . TRBV12-2
TGTGCCTGGAGTAGTGATTATAATTCACCCCTCCACTTT CAWSSDYNSPLHF TRBJ1-6 . . TRBV30
TGTGCCAGCAGCCCCCGACCAGGCTCTGAGCAGTTCTTC CASSPRPGSEQFF TRBJ2-1 . . TRBV7-9
TGTGCCAGCAGCGTAGACCAGACATACACAGATACGCAGTATTTT CASSVDQTYTDTQYF TRBJ2-3 . . TRBV9
TGTGCCAGCAGCGTAGGGTCTAGCGGGACCAATGAGCAGTTCTTC CASSVGSSGTNEQFF TRBJ2-1 TRBD2 . TRBV9
TGTGCCAGCGCCCGTGGGAGGGGGCATGAAAAACTGTTTTTT CASARGRGHEKLFF TRBJ1-4 TRBD1 . TRBV5-5
TGCAGTGCTAATATAGGCTATGGCTACACCTTC CSANIGYGYTF TRBJ1-2 . . TRBV20-1
TGTGCCAGCAGAAAGCGGACAGGGGGAGCGTCGGACACTGAAGCTTTCTTT CASRKRTGGASDTEAFF TRBJ1-1 TRBD1 few TRBV27
TGTGCCAGCAGCTTGGGAGCAGTACAGGGGGGTCAGCAGTTCTTC CASSLGAVQGGQQFF TRBJ2-1 TRBD1 . TRBV5-8
TGTGCCAGCTCAAGGACTAGCGGAAGCACAGATACGCAGTATTTT CASSRTSGSTDTQYF TRBJ2-3 TRBD2 . TRBV18
TGCGCCAGCAGCCAGCGACAGCTTCCAACGAATGAGCAGTTCTTC CASSQRQLPTNEQFF TRBJ2-1 . . TRBV4-1
TGCAGCGTATCCGGGAGGTTCAATTCACCCCTCCACTTT CSVSGRFNSPLHF TRBJ1-6 . . TRBV29-1
TGTGCCAGTAGTGCGTACAGGAGGGGCACTGAAGCTTTCTTT CASSAYRRGTEAFF TRBJ1-1 . . TRBV19
TGTGCCAGCAGACGAACCACAGGGAGCACTGAAGCTTTCTTT CASRRTTGSTEAFF TRBJ1-1 . many TRBV5-4
TGTGCCAGCTCACCAGGCAGGCACAGCGGGACTGAAGCTTTCTTT CASSPGRHSGTEAFF TRBJ1-1 . . TRBV18
TGCGCCAGCAGCTTGGGGGGAGGTTCAGCGGGAGCCTACGAGCAGTACTTC CASSLGGGSAGAYEQYF TRBJ2-7 TRBD2 few TRBV5-1
TGCGCCAGCACCGGGACAGGGGGAAAGACCGGGGAGCTGTTTTTT CASTGTGGKTGELFF TRBJ2-2 TRBD1 few TRBV5-1
TGCAGCGTTCTAGGACTCCAGGTCCCCAACAATGAGCAGTTCTTC CSVLGLQVPNNEQFF TRBJ2-1 . once TRBV29-1
TGTGCCAGCAGCTTGGGAGGGGCATACCAGCCCCAGCATTTT CASSLGGAYQPQHF TRBJ1-5 . . TRBV5-5
TGTGCCAGTAGGGCGGAGGGCGGAGCCTCTTGGGAGACCCAGTACTTC CASRAEGGASWETQYF TRBJ2-5 . . TRBV19
TGCGCCAGCAGCCAAGATCTGTACTTGAACACTGAAGCTTTCTTT CASSQDLYLNTEAFF TRBJ1-1 . . TRBV4-1
TGTGCCAGCAGTTCTGGGCAGGGTAATTCACCCCTCCACTTT CASSSGQGNSPLHF TRBJ1-6 . . TRBV28
TGTGCCAGCAGAGGACAGGGGCACTACAATGAGCAGTTCTTC CASRGQGHYNEQFF TRBJ2-1 TRBD1 . TRBV27
TGCGCCAGCAGCCGGGAAACAGGGATGAGCTCTGGAAACACCATATATTTT CASSRETGMSSGNTIYF TRBJ1-3 . . TRBV4-1
TGTGCCAGTACCACCCCCGGGACAGGGGGCGCAAATTCACCCCTCCACTTT CASTTPGTGGANSPLHF TRBJ1-6 TRBD1 few TRBV19
TGTGCCAGCAGCTTACCAGGGCAAGCTTATGGCTACACCTTC CASSLPGQAYGYTF TRBJ1-2 . . TRBV5-6
TGTGCCAGCAGTGAATCTTGGACGGGCGAGCAGTACTTC CASSESWTGEQYF TRBJ2-7 . . TRBV2
TGTGCCTGGGTTCGACAGGTGAACACCGGGGAGCTGTTTTTT CAWVRQVNTGELFF TRBJ2-2 . . TRBV30
TGTGCCAGCAGCGCCCTAAGGGACACCGGGGAGCTGTTTTTT CASSALRDTGELFF TRBJ2-2 . few TRBV2
TGTGCCAGCAGCTTACAATGGGGTCTGTTTTTT CASSLQWGLFF TRBJ2-2 . . TRBV7-2
TGTGCCGGGGAGCGGGGGGATAAGAGAAGGACCCAGTACTTC CAGERGDKRRTQYF TRBJ2-5 TRBD2 . TRBV30
TGTGCCAGCAGCTTGGCGCACGAGCAGTACTTC CASSLAHEQYF TRBJ2-7 . . TRBV5-6
TGTGCCAGCAGTTACCCCCACGCCCCGGGAGGGCCCCTTCTTGAGCAGTTCTTC CASSYPHAPGGPLLEQFF TRBJ2-1 TRBD2 . TRBV6-7
TGCGCCAGCCAGCGGGACATTGAGCAGTTCTTC CASQRDIEQFF TRBJ2-1 . . TRBV5-1
TGTGCCAGCAGCTTGGAGACGGGGGGAAAGAGCACAGATACGCAGTATTTT CASSLETGGKSTDTQYF TRBJ2-3 TRBD2 . TRBV5-6
TGTGCCAGTAGTGGCTCAGGGAAGAACACTGAAGCTTTCTTT CASSGSGKNTEAFF TRBJ1-1 . few TRBV19